These 15 T cell receptor beta chains were all obtained from the same sample, sequenced in a study of spatial heterogeneity in lung cancer. Points from the study as a whole: Tracking of tumor mutation counts was seen in expanded intratumoral alpha and beta TCR counts.

Time point given: sample taken at primary tumor resection. TCRdb recomputed calls from the 5' RACE reads with MiXCR, one row per CDR3 protein. The sample lists over 15,000 distinct CDR3 sequences; approximately 6.8% were seen once. Their antigen targets remain unknown. Sequenced here: lung tumor tissue, sampled at surgery. These receptors were collected from a female donor with early-stage non-small cell lung cancer.

This clonotype was observed many times. In a library made to pick up alpha chains, this beta chain is a stray read with a size that means little. V and J are TRBV5-1 and TRBJ1-4, with D hard to call. This CDR3 contains 15 residues. CDR1 is SGHRS, CDR2 YFSETQ, per germline. Between the trimmed V and J ends, which lost 1 base and 7 bases, there was a span of 14 bases. In nucleotides, the CDR3 is TGCGCCAGCAGCTTGTTCCGCGAGTCCGGTGAAAAACTGTTTTTT. Its translation: CASSLFRESGEKLFF.

Worth noting for this clonotype: This beta chain is a stray read from a library made for alpha chains; its abundance is not meaningful. The chain is built from TRBV15 and TRBJ2-7, with D perhaps given as TRBD1 or TRBD2 (6 bases each). V was trimmed by 9 bases and J by 4 bases, leaving 16 bases between them. Germline V gene data show CDR1 as LNHNV and CDR2 as YYDKDF (reference sequence). The CDR3 is made up of 13 amino acids. The CDR3 reads CATRGDREYEQYF. In DNA form, the CDR3 reads TGTGCCACAAGGGGGGACCGCGAGTACGAGCAGTACTTC.

There are many counts of this clonotype. The library was built for alpha chains, so this beta chain is an off-target read and its size means little. The chain has TRBV28 and TRBJ2-7; 8 bases are a match to TRBD2. The CDR3 contains 12 residues. J lost 4 bases, V lost 9 bases, and 5 bases had no gene match. Germline values: CDR1 MDHEN, CDR2 SYDVKM. CDR3 sequence (DNA): TGTGCCAGTTCGGGGGGGAGGTACGAGCAGTACTTC. This codes for CASSGGRYEQYF.

The table lists this clonotype with many counts. Little can be read into the size of this beta chain, an off-target read in a library designed for alpha chains. V and J are TRBV12-3 or TRBV12-4 and TRBJ1-6; TRBD1 is a possible D gene (5 bases). Trimming shortened V by 1 base and J by 7 bases, and 5 bases separated the two germline ends. The CDR3 runs to 13 residues. The CDR3 bases are TGTGCCAGCAGTTTAGGGGGGAATTCACCCCTCCACTTT. This gives the protein CASSLGGNSPLHF.

This clonotype was seen a handful of times. Being off target in a library aimed at alpha chains, this beta chain has a size of little meaning. This chain connects TRBV12-3 or TRBV12-4 to TRBJ2-1; 13 nucleotides align to TRBD2. V trimming: 8 bases; J trimming: 15 bases; junction bases outside the gene matches: 16. The CDR3 consists of 15 residues. The CDR3: CASHTSGGGSRPGFF. CDR3 DNA: TGTGCCAGCCACACTAGCGGGGGGGGTTCCCGCCCTGGGTTCTTC.

This clonotype was seen only a few times. The library was prepared for alpha chains; this beta chain is a stray read, so its frequency means little. The chain links TRBV12-3 or TRBV12-4 to TRBJ2-3; 8 bases line up with TRBD1. The CDR3 consists of 15 residues. The J segment lost 1 base and the V segment lost 5 bases, leaving 5 bases of the junction unmatched. CDR3 loop: CASSPGGGGTDTQYF. The CDR3 bases are TGTGCCAGCAGTCCAGGGGGCGGCGGCACAGATACGCAGTATTTT.

Many counts were recorded for this clonotype. This beta chain came through as a stray read in a library set up for alpha chains, and its size says little. The chain couples TRBV4-3 to TRBJ1-4; D is possibly TRBD1 (5 bases). The CDR3 extends over 17 amino acids. V lost 0 bases and J lost 2, with 13 bases in between. Germline CDR1 and CDR2: LGHNA and YSLEER. CDR3 DNA: TGCGCCAGCAGCCAAGACGGTCGGGGGGTTACTAATGAAAAACTGTTTTTT. Residues: CASSQDGRGVTNEKLFF.

This clonotype was observed many times. Little can be read into the size of this beta chain, an off-target read in a library designed for alpha chains. The gene calls are TRBV30 and TRBJ1-1; 10 bases agree with TRBD1. Trimming took 3 bases from V and 3 from J; bases not matched to a gene: 19. There are 19 residues in the CDR3. CDR1 is GTSNPN and CDR2 is SVGIG in the germline V gene (reference sequence). DNA for the CDR3: TGTGCCTGGAGCGTAGGCCCCTCCCCCGGGACAGGGGTAGACACTGAAGCTTTCTTT. Its translation: CAWSVGPSPGTGVDTEAFF.

This clonotype was recorded at least ten times. This beta chain appears as a stray read in a library generated for alpha chains; its size is not informative. The chain carries TRBV5-1 and TRBJ2-7, with D perhaps given as TRBD1 or TRBD2 (5 bases each). Germline V gene lookup returns CDR1 SGHRS and CDR2 YFSETQ. The CDR3 covers 14 residues. Trimming removed 4 bases at V and 2 bases at J, with 13 bases between. CDR3 nucleotides: TGCGCCAGCAGCCCCGGGACGGCGACCTACGAGCAGTACTTC. Translated: CASSPGTATYEQYF.

This clonotype was observed many times. This beta chain is off target for a library built for alpha chains, so its abundance means little. The chain carries TRBV28 and TRBJ1-4, with a weak D call TRBD1 (5 bases). This CDR3 has 15 residues. V was cut by 7 bases and J by 8 bases, with 20 bases left in between. Germline values: CDR1 MDHEN, CDR2 SYDVKM. The CDR3 reads CASKDEGRSLEKLFF. The CDR3 DNA is TGTGCCAGCAAGGACGAGGGGCGATCTCTGGAAAAACTGTTTTTT.

This clonotype has only a few counts. The library was designed around alpha chains, so this beta chain is a stray read whose abundance carries little weight. V is TRBV6-1 and J is TRBJ2-1; D gene unclear. Trimming cost V 7 bases and J 6 bases, with 4 bases left between them. The germline V gene has CDR1 MNHNS and CDR2 SASEGT. The CDR3 is 10 amino acids. DNA of the CDR3: TGTGCCAGCAATGTCAATGAGCAGTTCTTC. This translates into CASNVNEQFF.

At least ten counts were recorded for this clonotype. This beta chain lies outside the target of a library built for alpha chains; its clone size means little. V is TRBV6-6 and J is TRBJ1-2, with 8 bases lining up with TRBD1. The germline gives CDR1 MNHNY, CDR2 SVGAGI (reference sequence). Germline trimming cut 4 bases from V and 8 bases from J; bases unmatched to any gene: 3. The CDR3 runs 12 residues. The CDR3 DNA is TGTGCCAGCAGTTTCGGACAGGGAGGCTACACCTTC. Amino acids: CASSFGQGGYTF.

This clonotype was counted at least ten times. Since it is a stray read in a library aimed at alpha chains, this beta chain has a size that is not meaningful. This chain links TRBV20-1 with TRBJ1-5; 7 bases are a match to TRBD1. The CDR3 contains 14 residues. After removal of 2 bases from V and 7 bases from J, the junction contained 8 bases not matched to a gene. Germline V lookup: CDR1 DFQATT, CDR2 SNEGSKA (reference sequence). CDR3 in amino acids: CSARRTGGPQPQHF. The CDR3 DNA sequence: TGCAGTGCTAGACGGACAGGTGGCCCCCAGCCCCAGCATTTT.

This clonotype has more than one count but fewer than ten. Because the library targeted alpha chains, this beta chain is an off-target read whose size means little. J is TRBJ1-3 and V is TRBV27; a weak D match, TRBD1 (5 bases). Germline assignment: CDR1 MNHEY and CDR2 SMNVEV (reference sequence). The CDR3 contains 15 residues. V was pared by 0 bases and J by 2 bases, with 8 bases between. CDR3 DNA sequence: TGTGCCAGCAGTTTATCGTCAGGGCCTGGAAACACCATATATTTT. This encodes CASSLSSGPGNTIYF.

The sample holds many counts of this clonotype. This beta chain appears as a stray read in a library generated for alpha chains; its size is not informative. The CDR3, as DNA: TGTGCCAGCAGTTACTCGACCGGGGAGCTGTTTTTT. Translation: CASSYSTGELFF. The chain combines TRBV6-6 with TRBJ2-2; D gene uncertain. This CDR3 comprises 12 residues. Trimming removed 0 bases at V and 5 bases at J, with 1 base between. Germline values: CDR1 MNHNY, CDR2 SVGAGI (reference sequence).